This T cell receptor (beta chain) was profiled in a study of CD8 T cell repertoires and HIV-1 epitope variants. The wider study: Twenty-five autologous and known Gag and Nef epitope variant peptides each stimulated T cells separately. An approximately 10-day culture received IL-2, IL-7 and IL-15 on days 3 and 7. 1M T cells were kept uncultured as a baseline.

Generated by immunoSEQ multiplex PCR, the TCRdb table keeps only in-frame clones and is missing some. Among over 90,000 clones listed, almost 75% were seen once. Germline V gives CDR1 SGHVS, CDR2 FNYEAQ. J gave up 7 bases and V 4 bases, and 10 bases lay outside the gene matches. The CDR3 is made up of 15 amino acids. The source of this sequence is a male donor with HIV. Material: uncultured baseline CD8+ T cells from peripheral blood mononuclear cells (PBMCs). The V gene is TRBV7-6, the J gene TRBJ2-1; 7 nucleotides align to TRBD1. The CDR3 protein is CASSYTGEPWNEQFF. DNA of the CDR3: TGTGCCAGCAGCTACACAGGGGAGCCCTGGAATGAGCAGTTCTTC.